This passage covers 13 T cell receptor beta chains from one sample sequenced in a study of blood T cell repertoires in COVID-19. Produced via immunoSEQ multiplex PCR; TCRdb's table is partial and in-frame only. Of under 170,000 clones listed, about 86% are singletons. Sample: peripheral blood. The receptors shown here come from a man aged 65 to 85 with acute or convalescent COVID-19.

The rearrangement uses TRBV7-2 and TRBJ1-3, with no clear D. Germline CDR1 reads SGHTA; CDR2 reads FQGNSA. This CDR3 comprises 16 residues. V shed 5 bases and J shed 0 bases, with 14 bases lying between them. In DNA form, the CDR3 reads TGTGCCAGCAGCCTCGTGGCAGTCTCCTCTGGAAACACCATATATTTT. Encoded protein: CASSLVAVSSGNTIYF.

V gene TRBV6-2 or TRBV6-3 combines with J gene TRBJ2-7, with 7 bases fitting TRBD2. V lost 0 bases to trimming and J lost 3 bases; unmatched junction nucleotides: 17. The germline CDR1 and CDR2 sequences are MNHEY and SVGEGT. CDR3 length equals 19 residues. This CDR3 reads CASSYSPPRGRALSYEQYF. As DNA, the CDR3 is TGTGCCAGCAGTTACTCTCCCCCCCGGGGGAGGGCCCTCAGCTACGAGCAGTACTTC.

In its sample, this clone was seen once. J is TRBJ2-7 and V is TRBV19; 7 bases agree with TRBD1. This CDR3 has 14 residues. Germline trimming cut 3 bases from V and 5 bases from J; bases unmatched to any gene: 7. In germline, CDR1 is LNHDA, CDR2 SQIVND (reference sequence). CDR3 sequence (DNA): TGTGCCAGTAGTATGGGAAGGACAGGCCACGAGCAGTACTTC. It yields the protein CASSMGRTGHEQYF.

V gene TRBV25-1 combines with J gene TRBJ2-1; TRBD2 is a possible D gene (5 bases). Trimming shortened V by 5 bases and J by 8 bases, and 16 bases separated the two germline ends. Germline CDR1 and CDR2: MGHDK and SYGVNS. This CDR3 is 14 amino acids long. The CDR3 nucleotides are TGTGCCAGCAGTCCCCGCCCCGAGGGCCATGAGCAGTTCTTC. This encodes CASSPRPEGHEQFF.

There are a few counts of this clone. The chain joins TRBV7-9 to TRBJ1-3; 7 nucleotides line up with TRBD1. Germline lookup yields CDR1 SEHNR and CDR2 FQNEAQ (reference sequence). J lost 2 bases, V lost 1 base, and 5 bases had no gene match. The CDR3 is made up of 16 amino acids. The chain's CDR3 is CASSLEGAGTGNTIYF. As DNA, the CDR3 is TGTGCCAGCAGCTTAGAGGGGGCGGGGACTGGAAACACCATATATTTT.

The V and J genes are TRBV6-2 or TRBV6-3 and TRBJ1-4; TRBD1 agrees at 10 bases. CDR3 size: 15 residues. V shed 2 bases and J 5 bases; nucleotides not matched to a gene: 2. Germline V gene lookup returns CDR1 MNHEY and CDR2 SVGEGT. The CDR3 DNA reads TGTGCCAGCAGTTACGGGACAGGGGCGAATGAAAAACTGTTTTTT. Protein: CASSYGTGANEKLFF.

This chain links TRBV5-4 with TRBJ1-2, with TRBD1 matching 10 bases. This CDR3 is built from 15 residues. V was clipped by 0 bases and J by 7 bases; unmatched bases: 6. CDR1 SGHNT and CDR2 YYREEE come from the germline V gene (reference sequence). This CDR3 reads CASSLVDRGPIGYTF. In nucleotides, the CDR3 is TGTGCCAGCAGCTTGGTTGACAGGGGGCCGATTGGCTACACCTTC.

The chain has TRBV29-1 and TRBJ2-7, with D possibly being TRBD2 (6 bases). The germline CDR1 and CDR2 sequences are SQVTM and ANQGSEA. This CDR3 contains 13 residues. V was pared by 6 bases and J by 5 bases, with 17 bases between. The CDR3 region has the DNA TGCAGCGTCGCTACCTCGGGGGACCACGAGCAGTACTTC. It specifies CSVATSGDHEQYF.

The genes are TRBV2 and TRBJ2-5, with a tentative D call TRBD2 (6 bases). Trimming removed 6 bases at V and 4 bases at J, with 15 bases between. Germline V lookup: CDR1 SNHLY, CDR2 FYNNEI. The CDR3 loop spans 14 amino acids. CDR3 nucleotide sequence: TGTGCCAGCAGCCAGTTTAGCGGTGGAGAGACCCAGTACTTC. Translating it yields CASSQFSGGETQYF.

This chain uses TRBV7-2 with TRBJ2-7; D remains unclear. This CDR3 contains 13 residues. The germline V gene encodes CDR1 SGHTA and CDR2 FQGNSA. The V gene lost 5 bases and the J gene lost 7 bases, with 15 bases spanning the gap. The CDR3 sequence: CASSQSPEWEQYF. The CDR3 region has the DNA TGTGCCAGCAGCCAATCCCCTGAGTGGGAGCAGTACTTC.

The V and J genes are TRBV5-1 and TRBJ1-3, with D hard to call. Germline CDR1 SGHRS, CDR2 YFSETQ. Trimming pared 0 bases from V and 2 bases from J, leaving 18 bases between. The CDR3 is 18 residues long. CDR3 in DNA: TGCGCCAGCAGCTTGGGGTCTAACAGCCTAAAGACTGGAAACACCATATATTTT. This gives the protein CASSLGSNSLKTGNTIYF.

The chain is built from TRBV7-2 and TRBJ1-5; 9 bases match TRBD1. V trimming: 4 bases; J trimming: 5 bases; junction bases outside the gene matches: 3. The CDR3 has 14 residues. The germline CDR1 and CDR2 sequences are SGHTA and FQGNSA. The CDR3 is CASSWRTGDQPQHF. Here the CDR3 DNA reads TGTGCCAGCAGCTGGAGGACAGGGGATCAGCCCCAGCATTTT.

This sequence joins TRBV9 and TRBJ2-1; tentatively, D is TRBD1 (6 bases). This CDR3 has 16 amino acids. The ends were cut back, 0 bases at V and 5 bases at J, with 15 bases in the middle. The germline V gene encodes CDR1 SGDLS and CDR2 YYNGEE. This chain's CDR3 is CASSVGLQGWNNEQFF. The CDR3 bases are TGTGCCAGCAGCGTAGGGTTACAGGGTTGGAACAATGAGCAGTTCTTC.